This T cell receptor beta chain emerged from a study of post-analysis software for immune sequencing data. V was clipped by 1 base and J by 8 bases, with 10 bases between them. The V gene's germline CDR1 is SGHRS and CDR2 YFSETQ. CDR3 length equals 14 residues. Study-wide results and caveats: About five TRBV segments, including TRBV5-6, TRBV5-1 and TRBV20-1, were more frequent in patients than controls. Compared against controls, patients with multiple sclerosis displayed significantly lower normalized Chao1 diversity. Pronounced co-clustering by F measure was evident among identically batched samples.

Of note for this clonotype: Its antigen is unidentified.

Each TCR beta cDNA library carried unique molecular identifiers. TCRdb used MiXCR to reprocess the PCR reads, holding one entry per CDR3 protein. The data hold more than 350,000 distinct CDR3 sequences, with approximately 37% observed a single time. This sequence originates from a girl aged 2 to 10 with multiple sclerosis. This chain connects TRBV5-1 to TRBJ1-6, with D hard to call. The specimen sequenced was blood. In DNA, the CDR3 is TGCGCCAGCAGCTTGCCGGACGGCCATTCACCCCTCCACTTT. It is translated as CASSLPDGHSPLHF. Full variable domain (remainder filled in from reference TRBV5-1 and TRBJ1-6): KAGVTQTPRYLIKTRGQQVTLSCSPISGHRSVSWYQQTPGQGLQFLFEYFSETQRNKGNFPGRFSGRQFSNSRSEMNVSTLELGDSALYLCASSLPDGHSPLHFGNGTRLTVT.